These T cell receptor beta chains were read from a single sample in a study of memory CD4+ T cells and cytomegalovirus serostatus. Assay: immunoSEQ multiplex PCR; the TCRdb copy retains only in-frame clones and omits some. The sample contains about 50,000 clones, over 65% of which appear only once. Sequenced: memory CD4+ T cells from blood. These receptors were taken from an adult in good health and CMV-seronegative. Each CDR3 is given with its conserved first and last residue. The D gene is left open where the match is weak. Where a row states a size, it is once, few, many or the class of an expanded clone; other rows omit it.

DNA | CDR3 | size | J | V | D
TGTGCCAGCACCAAGCAGGGCGGACCAGATACGCAGTATTTT | CASTKQGGPDTQYF | . | TRBJ2-3 | TRBV6-6 | .
TGTGCCAGTTCTCGCGGGGGGGCAACCGGGGAGCTGTTTTTT | CASSRGGATGELFF | . | TRBJ2-2 | TRBV2 | TRBD2
TGTGCCATCAGTGAGTCAGGCAGCCCTTGGCAGTTCTTC | CAISESGSPWQFF | . | TRBJ2-1 | TRBV10-3 | .
TGCGCCAGCAGCTTGGAGGGGCCCTACGAGCAGTACTTC | CASSLEGPYEQYF | . | TRBJ2-7 | TRBV5-1 | .
TGTGCCAGTAGTAGGACTAGCTTGGAGACCCAGTACTTC | CASSRTSLETQYF | . | TRBJ2-5 | TRBV19 | TRBD2
TGCGCCAGCAGCTTGCCGCGGGACCCCTACGAGCAGTACTTC | CASSLPRDPYEQYF | few | TRBJ2-7 | TRBV5-1 | .
TGCGCCAGCAGCCAAGGCAAGGATTACTATGGCTACACCTTC | CASSQGKDYYGYTF | . | TRBJ1-2 | TRBV4-3 | .
TGTGCCAGCAGCTTTACTTACAGGGGGAGAGACGTGAACACTGAAGCTTTCTTT | CASSFTYRGRDVNTEAFF | . | TRBJ1-1 | TRBV11-2 | TRBD1
TGTGCCAGCAGCTTAATGTCCTCGGCAAACCCGGTCACTGAAGCTTTCTTT | CASSLMSSANPVTEAFF | . | TRBJ1-1 | TRBV7-6 | .
TGTGCCTGGAGTAGAACCGGGTTCACAGATACGCAGTATTTT | CAWSRTGFTDTQYF | . | TRBJ2-3 | TRBV30 | .